A single sample is the source of the 28 T cell receptor beta chains below, sequenced in a study of shared clonotypes between healthy human individuals (dated by TCRdb to between 2020 and 2021). Libraries were built with the immunoSEQ multiplex PCR assay. The table was pulled from immuneACCESS by TCRdb, which kept in-frame rearrangements only. Such tables lose some clones; where checked, under half of the loss comes from unresolved V genes, and the rest has no known cause. The sample table contains 2 million or so clones; only one count was recorded for 85% to 95% of them. The ten top clones hold approximately 0.13% of the sample. The source material was naive CD4+ T cells sorted from blood. What this sample's cell subset or site label stands for: CD45RA+ positively selected. All receptors come from a young man in good health.

The chain links TRBV7-8 to TRBJ1-5; TRBD1 might be the D (5 bases). The length of the CDR3 is 14 residues. Germline assignment: CDR1 SGHVS and CDR2 FQNEAQ. The V and J ends lost 3 bases and 6 bases respectively, with 12 bases between them. This chain's CDR3 is CASSFEGMGQPQHF. CDR3 coding DNA: TGTGCCAGCAGCTTTGAGGGGATGGGTCAGCCCCAGCATTTT. The whole variable domain, filled in from reference TRBV7-8 and TRBJ1-5, reads GAGVSQSPRYKVAKRGQDVALRCDPISGHVSLFWYQQALGQGPEFLTYFQNEAQLDKSGLPSDRFFAERPEGSVSTLKIQRTQQEDSAVYLCASSFEGMGQPQHFGDGTRLSIL.

The chain links TRBV7-2 to TRBJ1-5, with D perhaps matching TRBD1 (5 bases). Trimming took 5 bases from V and 2 from J, leaving 16 bases between them. Germline CDR1 is SGHTA and CDR2 is FQGNSA. This CDR3 is built from 16 residues. The CDR3 loop reads CASSPGAGMGNQPQHF. Written as DNA, the CDR3 is TGTGCCAGCAGCCCGGGCGCAGGGATGGGCAATCAGCCCCAGCATTTT.

The chain joins TRBV10-3 to TRBJ1-1, with D possibly matching TRBD1 (5 bases). V was cut by 2 bases and J by 6 bases, with 19 bases left in between. The CDR3 is made up of 16 amino acids. Per the germline V gene, CDR1 is ENHRY and CDR2 is SYGVKD. The CDR3: CAISEGGARKKAEAFF. The CDR3, as DNA: TGTGCCATCAGTGAGGGAGGGGCCCGTAAAAAGGCTGAAGCTTTCTTT.

This clone was counted a single time. This sequence joins TRBV7-6 and TRBJ2-7, with D possibly TRBD2 on 6 matching bases. Per germline, CDR1 SGHVS and CDR2 FNYEAQ. Trimming left V 1 base short and J 0 bases short, with 10 bases between. CDR3 length equals 15 residues. This chain's CDR3 is CASSLVRESSYEQYF. The CDR3 nucleotides are TGTGCCAGCAGCTTAGTCCGGGAGAGCTCCTACGAGCAGTACTTC.

As regards this clone: Other DNA sequences from this sample encode an identical CDR3 as well. The chain couples TRBV2 to TRBJ1-2; 9 bases are a match to TRBD1. There are 14 residues in the CDR3. After removal of 7 bases from V and 2 bases from J, the junction contained 5 bases not matched to a gene. The V gene's germline CDR1 is SNHLY and CDR2 FYNNEI. The CDR3 DNA reads TGTGCCAGCACTCGGGGACAGGGCAACTATGGCTACACCTTC. It is translated as CASTRGQGNYGYTF.

A single count supports this clone. The V and J genes are TRBV5-6 and TRBJ2-3, with D unresolved. Germline V CDR1 and CDR2: SGHDT, YYEEEE. The CDR3 runs to 15 residues. With 2 bases removed from V and 1 base from J, the gap between germline ends came to 11 bases. CDR3 nucleotides: TGTGCCAGCAGCTTAGGTGGGAAAGGCACAGATACGCAGTATTTT. Its protein is CASSLGGKGTDTQYF.

This chain connects TRBV7-8 to TRBJ1-1; weak D call: TRBD1 (6 bases). The CDR3 spans 16 residues. Per germline, CDR1 SGHVS and CDR2 FQNEAQ. V was shortened by 0 bases and J by 8 bases, with 19 bases between the two germline ends. CDR3 sequence (DNA): TGTGCCAGCAGCTTAGCGCTCGCAGGGGCCTTTTTCGAAGCTTTCTTT. Residues: CASSLALAGAFFEAFF.

The chain combines TRBV20-1 with TRBJ2-7, with TRBD1 matching 7 bases. With V trimmed by 0 bases and J by 9 bases, 2 bases remained unmatched. The CDR3 covers 11 residues. Per the germline V gene, CDR1 is DFQATT and CDR2 is SNEGSKA (reference sequence). CDR3 nucleotide sequence: TGCAGTGCTAGAGATAGGGACAGGCAGTACTTC. Its translation is CSARDRDRQYF.

The V gene is TRBV7-2, the J gene TRBJ2-7; perhaps TRBD1 as D (6 bases). Germline V gene data show CDR1 as SGHTA and CDR2 as FQGNSA. The V end lost 4 bases, the J end lost 4 bases, and 11 bases lay between the germline ends. CDR3 size: 13 residues. The CDR3 nucleotides are TGTGCCAGCAGCTCCAGGGGTTGGTACGAGCAGTACTTC. This gives the protein CASSSRGWYEQYF. The whole variable domain, filled in from reference TRBV7-2 and TRBJ2-7, reads GAGVSQSPSNKVTEKGKDVELRCDPISGHTALYWYRQSLGQGLEFLIYFQGNSAPDKSGLPSDRFSAERTGGSVSTLTIQRTQQEDSAVYLCASSSRGWYEQYFGPGTRLTVT.

A word on this clone: Other DNA sequences from this sample encode an identical CDR3 as well. This sequence joins TRBV9 and TRBJ1-1, with D hard to call. The germline CDR1 and CDR2 sequences are SGDLS and YYNGEE. Between the trimmed V and J ends, which lost 0 bases and 1 base, there was a span of 7 bases. The CDR3 is 14 amino acids. CDR3 sequence: CASSVAAENTEAFF. The CDR3 DNA reads TGTGCCAGCAGCGTAGCGGCAGAGAACACTGAAGCTTTCTTT. Combining the CDR3 with reference TRBV9 and TRBJ1-1 gives the whole variable domain DSGVTQTPKHLITATGQRVTLRCSPRSGDLSVYWYQQSLDQGLQFLIQYYNGEERAKGNILERFSAQQFPDLHSELNLSSLELGDSALYFCASSVAAENTEAFFGQGTRLTVV.

The V gene is TRBV11-3, the J gene TRBJ1-2; no clear D. Germline assignment: CDR1 SGHNT and CDR2 YENEEA. The CDR3 totals 15 residues. V shed 6 bases and J shed 7 bases, with 21 bases lying between them. The CDR3 DNA reads as TGTGCCAGCAGTCAAGATTCGGGCATGAACAGTGGCTACACCTTC. Its protein product is CASSQDSGMNSGYTF.

Here the CDR3 DNA reads TGTGCCAGCGGGACTAGCGGGAGTTTGTATGAGCAGTTCTTC. The encoded protein is CASGTSGSLYEQFF. The gene calls are TRBV6-1 and TRBJ2-1, with 14 bases that match TRBD2. V shed 8 bases, J shed 8 bases, and the junction held 5 bases outside the gene matches. This CDR3 has 14 residues. Germline CDR1 and CDR2: MNHNS and SASEGT.

The chain employs TRBV4-1 and TRBJ2-4; perhaps D is TRBD1 or TRBD2 (5 bases each). The CDR3 totals 16 residues. With 3 bases removed from V and 7 bases from J, the gap between germline ends came to 19 bases. Germline V gives CDR1 MGHRA, CDR2 YSYEKL. CDR3 sequence: CASSHRDDVKTNIQYF. The CDR3 nucleotides are TGCGCCAGCAGCCACCGGGACGACGTCAAAACGAACATTCAGTACTTC.

V and J are TRBV7-3 and TRBJ1-3, with TRBD1 matching 7 bases. The trim removed 1 base at V and 4 bases at J, leaving 4 bases unmatched. CDR3 size: 15 residues. From germline, CDR1 is SGHTA and CDR2 FQGTGA. The CDR3 is CASSLMAGGGNTIYF. The CDR3 DNA follows: TGTGCCAGCAGCTTAATGGCAGGGGGAGGAAACACCATATATTTT.

DNA for the CDR3: TGTGCCAGCAGTACTCAGACGGGAGAAGCTTTCTTT. This translates into CASSTQTGEAFF. The V gene is TRBV2, the J gene TRBJ1-1; D is unresolved. From germline, CDR1 is SNHLY and CDR2 FYNNEI. V lost 5 bases and J 8 bases, leaving 12 bases between the germline ends. CDR3 size: 12 residues.

V gene TRBV6-5 combines with J gene TRBJ1-1; D gene uncertain. There are 13 residues in the CDR3. Germline V gene data show CDR1 as MNHEY and CDR2 as SVGAGI. The V gene lost 7 bases and the J gene lost 5 bases, with 14 bases spanning the gap. The DNA of the CDR3 is TGTGCCAGCATCACCCCCAGTGGAACTGAAGCTTTCTTT. Its protein product is CASITPSGTEAFF.

This chain links TRBV7-9 with TRBJ2-7; TRBD1 matches 10 bases. Germline loops: CDR1 SEHNR, CDR2 FQNEAQ (reference sequence). The CDR3 is 15 amino acids. V shed 2 bases and J 9 bases; nucleotides not matched to a gene: 10. The CDR3 spells CASSLPGQGFIGQYF. The CDR3 DNA reads TGTGCCAGCAGCTTACCGGGACAGGGGTTTATTGGGCAGTACTTC.

V and J are TRBV12-5 and TRBJ1-1; 9 positions match TRBD1. The germline V gene encodes CDR1 LGHNT and CDR2 FRNRAP. V gave up 7 bases and J gave up 5 bases; unmatched junction bases: 8. The CDR3 is 14 amino acids. This CDR3 is CASVVQGARTEAFF. CDR3 DNA sequence: TGTGCTAGTGTCGTACAGGGGGCAAGAACTGAAGCTTTCTTT.

The chain joins TRBV28 to TRBJ1-1, with D unresolved. CDR1 and CDR2 from the germline V gene are MDHEN and SYDVKM. CDR3 size: 15 residues. Trimming stripped 5 bases from V and 1 base from J, with 14 bases between. The CDR3 reads CASSPAHRGNTEAFF. The CDR3 nucleotides are TGTGCCAGCAGTCCAGCCCATCGTGGGAACACTGAAGCTTTCTTT.

The chain joins TRBV7-9 to TRBJ1-1; TRBD1 matches 7 bases. Germline CDR1 is SEHNR and CDR2 is FQNEAQ (reference sequence). The CDR3 is 12 amino acids. After removal of 5 bases from V and 9 bases from J, the junction contained 6 bases not matched to a gene. The CDR3 nucleotides read TGTGCCAGCAGCCCCGGGAGGGGGCAAGCTTTCTTT. Translated: CASSPGRGQAFF.

The genes are TRBV7-3 and TRBJ2-2; 7 nucleotides line up with TRBD2. V shed 2 bases and J 9 bases; nucleotides not matched to a gene: 12. The CDR3 sequence is 16 residues long. Germline V gene sequence: CDR1 SGHTA, CDR2 FQGTGA. The CDR3: CASSLSRTGGARELFF. The CDR3, as DNA: TGTGCCAGCAGCTTATCCCGGACGGGGGGTGCCCGGGAGCTGTTTTTT. The full variable domain, with the rest looked up from reference TRBV7-3 and TRBJ2-2, is GAGVSQTPSNKVTEKGKYVELRCDPISGHTALYWYRQSLGQGPEFLIYFQGTGAADDSGLPNDRFFAVRPEGSVSTLKIQRTERGDSAVYLCASSLSRTGGARELFFGEGSRLTVL.

The chain links TRBV27 to TRBJ2-3; 8 nucleotides line up with TRBD1. Losses at the gene ends were 5 bases for V and 11 bases for J; bases not matched to a gene: 9. Germline CDR1 and CDR2: MNHEY and SMNVEV (reference sequence). The CDR3 spans 13 residues. CDR3 bases: TGTGCCAGCAGTGTCAACCAGGGGGCCAAGCAGTATTTT. Protein product: CASSVNQGAKQYF.

The CDR3 protein is CASSTAQGGDTGELFF. The CDR3 region has the DNA TGTGCCAGCAGCACCGCTCAGGGGGGAGACACCGGGGAGCTGTTTTTT. V gene TRBV7-9 combines with J gene TRBJ2-2; weak D call: TRBD1 (7 bases). The CDR3 spans 16 residues. Germline CDR1 reads SEHNR; CDR2 reads FQNEAQ (reference sequence). Trimming removed 5 bases at V and 3 bases at J, with 16 bases between.

J is TRBJ2-3 and V is TRBV10-3; 8 bases agree with TRBD2. The J segment lost 4 bases and the V segment lost 4 bases, leaving 4 bases of the junction unmatched. The CDR3 length is 14 residues. Per the germline V gene, CDR1 is ENHRY and CDR2 is SYGVKD. CDR3 loop: CAISGNGGADTQYF. Written as DNA, the CDR3 is TGTGCCATCAGTGGAAACGGGGGGGCAGATACGCAGTATTTT.

The table lists this clone with a few counts. The same CDR3 can be traced to other DNA sequences in this sample. The chain links TRBV5-1 to TRBJ2-3; D is unclear. Trimming shortened V by 0 bases and J by 6 bases, and 17 bases separated the two germline ends. The CDR3 loop spans 16 amino acids. The germline V gene encodes CDR1 SGHRS and CDR2 YFSETQ. This chain's CDR3 is CASSLGGSDFSDTQYF. In DNA, the CDR3 is TGCGCCAGCAGCTTGGGGGGATCTGATTTTTCCGATACGCAGTATTTT.

V is TRBV28 and J is TRBJ2-7; D unclear. Trimming removed 3 bases from V and 3 bases from J, with 12 bases in between. Germline V gene lookup returns CDR1 MDHEN and CDR2 SYDVKM. The CDR3 loop spans 14 amino acids. The CDR3 is CASSFKLRHYEQYF. DNA for the CDR3: TGTGCCAGCAGTTTTAAACTTAGGCACTACGAGCAGTACTTC.

V gene TRBV6-6 combines with J gene TRBJ2-2; 7 nucleotides line up with TRBD2. CDR1 and CDR2 (germline): MNHNY, SVGAGI (reference sequence). The J segment lost 6 bases and the V segment lost 7 bases, leaving 8 bases of the junction unmatched. This CDR3 contains 14 residues. In DNA, the CDR3 is TGTGCCAGCACAAAGCGGGAAGTCGCCGGGGAGCTGTTTTTT. This codes for CASTKREVAGELFF.

The genes are TRBV30 and TRBJ1-1, with D uncertain. The V gene lost 1 base and the J gene lost 7 bases, with 7 bases spanning the gap. Germline V gene lookup returns CDR1 GTSNPN and CDR2 SVGIG (reference sequence). This CDR3 contains 11 residues. Written as DNA, the CDR3 is TGTGCCTGGAGTGGCAAGCTTGAAGCTTTCTTT. It codes for CAWSGKLEAFF. The variable domain in full, with the rest retrieved from reference TRBV30 and TRBJ1-1, is SQTIHQWPATLVQPVGSPLSLECTVEGTSNPNLYWYRQAAGRGLQLLFYSVGIGQISSEVPQNLSASRPQDRQFILSSKKLLLSDSGFYLCAWSGKLEAFFGQGTRLTVV.